A single T cell receptor beta chain is shown here with its context. No antigen is known for it. These data are taken from a study of siplizumab effects on memory and regulatory T cells. The data were produced by immunoSEQ multiplex PCR, yet TCRdb's version contains in-frame clones alone and is incomplete. The repertoire holds 90,000 to 140,000 clones, with approximately 94% as singletons. Broader study findings: Naive T cells seemed more diverse than memory cells and seemed major alloresponse contributors. Mappable alloreactive CD4+ clones were on average 68.8% Treg-derived with siplizumab, about 29% in controls.

Between the trimmed V and J ends, which lost 7 bases and 4 bases, there was a span of 16 bases. The CDR3 covers 15 residues. Germline CDR1 is LNHNV and CDR2 is YYDKDF (reference sequence). Specimen: CD4+ T cells sorted from blood. The clonotype comes from a human donor in good health. The chain couples TRBV15 to TRBJ2-2, with D hard to call. The DNA for the CDR3 is TGTGCCACCACCTCTAATGTTGGGATCACCGGGGAGCTGTTTTTT. This gives the protein CATTSNVGITGELFF.